This T cell receptor (beta chain) was observed in a study of T cell changes during pregnancy in multiple sclerosis. Profiling relied on immunoSEQ multiplex PCR, and the TCRdb table lists in-frame clones only, not all of them. The sample carries approximately 41,000 clones, approximately 89% recorded once. Germline lookup yields CDR1 LGHNA and CDR2 YNFKEQ. The length of the CDR3 is 15 residues. Trimming removed 2 bases from V and 5 bases from J, with 10 bases in between. Source: CD4+ T cells from peripheral blood mononuclear cells, taken in the second trimester of pregnancy. The receptor was isolated from a female donor in good health, enrolled as a control in a pregnancy study. J is TRBJ1-6 and V is TRBV4-2, with D unclear. CDR3 protein: CASSQNRQDNSPLHF. In DNA, the CDR3 is TGTGCCAGCAGCCAAAATCGGCAGGATAATTCACCCCTCCACTTT.